The 3 T cell receptor beta chains listed next were all sequenced from one sample in a study of neurological immune-mediated disorders. TCRdb reprocessed the 5' RACE reads via MiXCR and lists one record per CDR3 protein. This sample yields 50,000 to 65,000 distinct CDR3 sequences, of which approximately 3.9% are seen a single time; 1.5% to 2% belongs to the top ten. Specimen: PBMCs. Source of these receptors: a man aged 25-40 years with multiple sclerosis.

This clonotype was observed at least ten times. V gene TRBV9 combines with J gene TRBJ2-7; 7 bases align to TRBD2. Germline-derived CDR1 and CDR2 are SGDLS and YYNGEE. The CDR3 is made up of 15 amino acids. Germline trimming cut 0 bases from V and 2 bases from J; bases unmatched to any gene: 5. Written as DNA, the CDR3 is TGTGCCAGCAGCGTAGAGGCTAGCGGTACCTACGAGCAGTACTTC. It codes for CASSVEASGTYEQYF.

This clonotype was counted ten times or more. The chain uses TRBV29-1 and TRBJ1-1, with D unclear. Germline CDR1 SQVTM, CDR2 ANQGSEA. This CDR3 region has 11 residues. The ends were cut back, 5 bases at V and 5 bases at J, with 9 bases in the middle. CDR3 nucleotide sequence: TGCAGCGTTATAAATCCTACTGAAGCTTTCTTT. Protein: CSVINPTEAFF.

This clonotype was observed many times. The rearrangement uses TRBV10-3 and TRBJ1-1, with D maybe TRBD1 (6 bases). V dropped 6 bases and J dropped 0 bases, with 8 bases sitting between them. This CDR3 is 13 amino acids long. In germline, CDR1 is ENHRY, CDR2 SYGVKD. The CDR3 DNA reads TGTGCCATCAGAGGACAGATGAACACTGAAGCTTTCTTT. Translation: CAIRGQMNTEAFF.